This is a list of T cell receptor beta chains from one sample in a study of blood T cell repertoires in COVID-19. This table comes from immunoSEQ multiplex PCR, and its TCRdb copy is limited to in-frame clones, with some not included. Of 400,000 to 550,000 clones listed, around 89% are singletons. Sequenced input: peripheral blood. These receptors were collected from a woman under 40 with acute or convalescent COVID-19. The CDR3 runs from the conserved cysteine through the conserved F or W. A D gene is named only where the DNA matches it firmly. A row's size may be missing; if present it is once, few, many or a size class.

J gene | clone size | D gene | V gene | CDR3 protein | CDR3 DNA
TRBJ2-7 | once | . | TRBV11-2 | CASTRQPGLPLGEQYF | TGTGCCAGCACCAGACAGCCGGGACTCCCCCTGGGGGAGCAGTACTTC
TRBJ2-7 | . | . | TRBV20-1 | CSASSHVSEQYF | TGCAGTGCTAGTTCGCACGTTAGCGAGCAGTACTTC
TRBJ2-5 | . | . | TRBV5-1 | CASRRGGEGTQETQYF | TGCGCCAGCAGGAGGGGGGGTGAAGGAACACAAGAGACCCAGTACTTC
TRBJ1-6 | once | TRBD1 | TRBV19 | CASSMGQRDSPLHF | TGTGCCAGTAGTATGGGACAGAGGGATTCACCCCTCCACTTT
TRBJ2-1 | . | . | TRBV6-5 | CASSHQGLDEQFF | TGTGCCAGCAGTCACCAGGGTTTAGATGAGCAGTTCTTC
TRBJ1-1 | . | . | TRBV9 | CASSLSQVTMNTEAFF | TGTGCCAGCAGCCTCTCCCAGGTAACGATGAACACTGAAGCTTTCTTT
TRBJ1-4 | . | . | TRBV11-1 | CASSSAGAGEKLFF | TGTGCCAGCAGCTCCGCGGGGGCCGGTGAAAAACTGTTTTTT
TRBJ1-4 | . | TRBD1 | TRBV7-9 | CASSLVRDRDNEKLFF | TGTGCCAGCAGCTTAGTGCGGGACAGGGACAATGAAAAACTGTTTTTT
TRBJ2-3 | . | . | TRBV29-1 | CSVEGNRSRDTQYF | TGCAGCGTTGAAGGCAATAGATCTCGTGATACGCAGTATTTT
TRBJ2-1 | . | TRBD2 | TRBV5-1 | CASSPGLAGVSYNEQFF | TGCGCCAGCAGCCCTGGACTAGCGGGGGTATCCTACAATGAGCAGTTCTTC
TRBJ1-4 | once | . | TRBV10-3 | CAIGAEGEKLFF | TGTGCCATCGGCGCCGAGGGCGAAAAACTGTTTTTT
TRBJ2-7 | . | TRBD2 | TRBV6-5 | CASTRASGGSYEQYF | TGTGCCAGCACACGAGCTAGCGGGGGCTCCTACGAGCAGTACTTC
TRBJ2-3 | . | TRBD1 | TRBV3-1/TRBV3-2 | CASSQVRQGAGDTQYF | TGTGCCAGCAGCCAAGTTAGACAGGGGGCAGGAGATACGCAGTATTTT
TRBJ2-1 | . | TRBD2 | TRBV9 | CASSVESGGNEQFF | TGTGCCAGCAGCGTAGAGAGCGGGGGTAATGAGCAGTTCTTC
TRBJ2-6 | . | . | TRBV11-1 | CASSPDRPSGANVLTF | TGTGCCAGCAGTCCGGACAGACCCTCTGGGGCCAACGTCCTGACTTTC
TRBJ2-5 | . | . | TRBV28 | CASETGALRGGVKTQYF | TGTGCCAGCGAAACCGGGGCTTTGCGGGGCGGTGTTAAGACCCAGTACTTC
TRBJ1-2 | . | TRBD1 | TRBV28 | CASSVQGAWGYTF | TGTGCCAGCAGTGTACAGGGGGCCTGGGGCTACACCTTC
TRBJ2-7 | . | TRBD1 | TRBV27 | CASSLQGAGSYEQYF | TGTGCCAGCAGTTTACAGGGGGCGGGCTCCTACGAGCAGTACTTC
TRBJ2-7 | . | TRBD2 | TRBV5-4 | CASSLAGGAYEQYF | TGTGCCAGCAGCTTGGCGGGGGGGGCCTACGAGCAGTACTTC
TRBJ2-1 | . | . | TRBV30 | CAWRNIQGEAYNEQFF | TGTGCCTGGCGTAATATACAGGGAGAAGCCTACAATGAGCAGTTCTTC
TRBJ2-3 | . | TRBD1 | TRBV10-3 | CAISERQGTDTQYF | TGTGCCATCAGTGAACGACAGGGGACAGATACGCAGTATTTT
TRBJ2-1 | . | . | TRBV5-1 | CASSPSGEHEQFF | TGCGCCAGCAGCCCCTCGGGTGAGCATGAGCAGTTCTTC
TRBJ1-6 | . | . | TRBV19 | CASSPVRNSPLHF | TGTGCCAGTAGTCCAGTGCGGAATTCACCCCTCCACTTT
TRBJ2-3 | . | TRBD2 | TRBV19 | CASSILAGGTDTQYF | TGTGCCAGTAGTATACTAGCGGGGGGAACAGATACGCAGTATTTT
TRBJ1-5 | . | . | TRBV6-5 | CASSSQSNQPQHF | TGTGCCAGCAGCTCCCAGAGCAATCAGCCCCAGCATTTT
TRBJ2-7 | . | . | TRBV11-2 | CASSLNVGGISYEQYF | TGTGCCAGCAGCTTAAACGTCGGCGGGATCTCCTACGAGCAGTACTTC
TRBJ2-3 | . | . | TRBV9 | CASSQSVGRDLSTDTQYF | TGTGCCAGCAGCCAGTCAGTAGGTCGGGACTTAAGCACAGATACGCAGTATTTT
TRBJ2-3 | . | . | TRBV10-3 | CAISGQYDTDTQYF | TGTGCCATCAGTGGACAGTATGACACAGATACGCAGTATTTT
TRBJ2-7 | . | TRBD2 | TRBV4-2 | CASSQASGGEQQYF | TGTGCCAGCAGCCAAGCTAGCGGGGGGGAGCAGCAGTACTTC
TRBJ1-1 | . | . | TRBV3-1/TRBV3-2 | CASSQDLIWSRNTEAFF | TGTGCCAGCAGCCAAGACTTAATTTGGTCGAGAAACACTGAAGCTTTCTTT
TRBJ1-4 | . | . | TRBV6-1 | CASSEVGGKLFF | TGTGCCAGCAGTGAGGTCGGTGGAAAACTGTTTTTT
TRBJ1-2 | . | TRBD1 | TRBV28 | CASYDRGHGYTF | TGTGCCAGCTATGACAGGGGGCATGGCTACACCTTC
TRBJ2-7 | . | TRBD1 | TRBV4-2 | CASSQDDHRGREQYF | TGTGCCAGCAGCCAAGACGATCACAGGGGACGCGAGCAGTACTTC
TRBJ2-7 | few | . | TRBV5-5 | CASSLAPGVPYEQYF | TGTGCCAGCAGCTTGGCTCCAGGGGTACCCTACGAGCAGTACTTC
TRBJ2-7 | . | TRBD1 | TRBV6-6 | CASREGQGHSYEQYF | TGTGCCAGCAGGGAGGGACAGGGGCACTCCTACGAGCAGTACTTC